The 20 T cell receptor beta chains reported below all come from one sample, sequenced in a study of T cells in Graves' hyperthyroidism and ophthalmopathy (dated by TCRdb to between 2019 and 2020). Receptor amplification or capture employed multiplex PCR. Sequencing relied on an Illumina HiSeq 2000. The TCR beta CDR3 regions were amplified from RNA transcripts. The first round of RT-PCR for the TCR CDR3 was performed with the HTBI primer set and the Qiagen OneStep RT-PCR kit. TCRdb cleaned the public reads at Q25 with fastp, built clones with MiXCR and kept in-frame beta chains. All rows with the same CDR3 protein become a single entry with the most common DNA and genes. Recorded for this sample are 550,000 to 700,000 distinct CDR3 sequences; 14% to 15% of them occurred a single time. The ten top clones hold around 4.5% of the sample. The sample taken for sequencing was blood. The receptor source for this set is a woman between 35 and 50 years old with Graves' ophthalmopathy.

This clonotype was observed a handful of times. V and J are TRBV28 and TRBJ1-2; D gene uncertain. Germline V lookup: CDR1 MDHEN, CDR2 SYDVKM. This CDR3 region has 14 residues. The germline V and J ends were trimmed by 2 bases and 3 bases, with 10 bases remaining between them. CDR3: CASSLLTGYYGYTF. DNA of the CDR3: TGTGCCAGCAGTTTACTGACGGGATACTATGGCTACACCTTC.

This clonotype was detected ten times or more. This rearrangement joins TRBV18 to TRBJ2-7; D is unresolved. The length of the CDR3 is 14 residues. Trimming took off 1 base at V and 2 bases at J, with 9 bases between the two ends. From germline, CDR1 is KGHSH and CDR2 LQKENI. CDR3 in amino acids: CASSPQQEPYEQYF. The CDR3 DNA sequence: TGTGCCAGCTCACCACAGCAGGAACCCTACGAGCAGTACTTC.

In its sample, this clonotype was seen many times. The chain uses TRBV19 and TRBJ1-2; TRBD1 might be the D (6 bases). The V gene's germline CDR1 is LNHDA and CDR2 SQIVND (reference sequence). The CDR3 has 12 residues. V gave up 5 bases and J gave up 4 bases, with 8 bases separating them. For the CDR3, the DNA is TGTGCCAGTAGTGACAGGCTCTATGGCTACACCTTC. It translates to CASSDRLYGYTF.

This clonotype has at least ten counts. This chain joins TRBV6-1 and TRBJ1-2, with D possibly being TRBD1 (5 bases). The CDR3 is made up of 11 amino acids. Per the germline V gene, CDR1 is MNHNS and CDR2 is SASEGT. Trimming pared 11 bases from V and 6 bases from J, leaving 13 bases between. CDR3 residues: CAGARGDGYTF. The CDR3 region has the DNA TGTGCCGGCGCTCGGGGGGATGGCTACACCTTC.

Ten or more counts support this clonotype. V and J are TRBV7-6 and TRBJ1-1; D call uncertain. Germline V lookup: CDR1 SGHVS, CDR2 FNYEAQ. The V gene lost 4 bases and the J gene lost 6 bases, with 12 bases spanning the gap. This CDR3 has 13 residues. The CDR3 DNA follows: TGTGCCAGCAGCTCCCTCCAGGCATCTGAAGCTTTCTTT. This sequence encodes CASSSLQASEAFF.

The genes are TRBV15 and TRBJ1-1, with D hard to call. The V gene's germline CDR1 is LNHNV and CDR2 YYDKDF (reference sequence). V lost 0 bases to trimming and J lost 0 bases, with 11 bases between them. This CDR3 has 16 amino acids. DNA for the CDR3: TGTGCCACCAGCAGAGATCTTGTAGCGGTGAACACTGAAGCTTTCTTT. This gives the protein CATSRDLVAVNTEAFF.

This clonotype has a count of ten or more. The rearrangement uses TRBV6-2 or TRBV6-3 and TRBJ2-5; D not resolved. The CDR3 runs to 14 residues. V lost 5 bases and J lost 1, with 11 bases in between. In germline, CDR1 is MNHEY, CDR2 SVGEGT. DNA for the CDR3: TGTGCCAGCAGTGACGACTCTCTCCAAGAGACCCAGTACTTC. Amino acids: CASSDDSLQETQYF.

This clonotype turned up a few times. The rearrangement links TRBV15 to TRBJ2-2, with D perhaps matching TRBD2 (6 bases). The CDR3 is 14 residues long. Germline lookup yields CDR1 LNHNV and CDR2 YYDKDF (reference sequence). Between the trimmed V and J ends, which lost 2 bases and 6 bases, there was a span of 10 bases. In nucleotides, the CDR3 is TGTGCCACCAGCAGATCTAGCGAGTCCGGGGAGCTGTTTTTT. Translation: CATSRSSESGELFF.

This clonotype was observed many times. The V call is TRBV7-2, the J call TRBJ2-4; D not resolved. The CDR3 is made up of 14 amino acids. Trimming stripped 4 bases from V and 3 bases from J, with 10 bases between. Germline-derived CDR1 and CDR2 are SGHTA and FQGNSA. The CDR3 DNA reads as TGTGCCAGCAGCTCACCTCCAGGCAAAAACATTCAGTACTTC. It encodes CASSSPPGKNIQYF.

J is TRBJ1-1 and V is TRBV12-3 or TRBV12-4; TRBD1 aligns across 7 bases. CDR3 length: 15 residues. V shed 5 bases, J shed 4 bases, and the junction held 10 bases outside the gene matches. As DNA, the CDR3 is TGTGCCAGCAGTCTATACAGGGAGGGGGCCACTGAAGCTTTCTTT. Protein sequence: CASSLYREGATEAFF.

The chain is built from TRBV11-1 and TRBJ2-4; TRBD1 matches 10 bases. Trimming took 5 bases from V and 2 from J; bases not matched to a gene: 15. There are 19 residues in the CDR3. Germline V gene sequence: CDR1 SGHAT, CDR2 FQDESV (reference sequence). This chain's CDR3 is CASSPGWGQGKKSKNIQYF. The CDR3 coding sequence is TGTGCCAGCAGCCCCGGTTGGGGACAGGGGAAAAAATCCAAAAACATTCAGTACTTC.

This clonotype has at least ten counts. The gene calls are TRBV12-3 or TRBV12-4 and TRBJ1-2; D perhaps matches TRBD1 (6 bases). The V and J ends lost 8 bases and 8 bases respectively, with 12 bases between them. The CDR3 loop spans 11 amino acids. As DNA, the CDR3 is TGTGCCAGCTCCGGGACATGGGGCTACACCTTC. It codes for CASSGTWGYTF.

This chain uses TRBV12-3 or TRBV12-4 with TRBJ2-5; weak D call: TRBD2 (6 bases). V dropped 6 bases and J dropped 2 bases, with 13 bases sitting between them. The CDR3 is made up of 14 amino acids. The CDR3 loop is CASSPTSYQETQYF. The CDR3 DNA follows: TGTGCCAGCAGCCCTACTAGCTATCAAGAGACCCAGTACTTC.

This clonotype occurred many times. The V gene is TRBV2, the J gene TRBJ2-5, with D possibly matching TRBD1 (6 bases). The V end was cut by 3 bases, the J end by 1 base, with 9 bases between. CDR1 is SNHLY and CDR2 is FYNNEI in the germline V gene. The CDR3 has 14 amino acids. CDR3 in DNA: TGTGCCAGCAGTGACTCGACAGGCCAAGAGACCCAGTACTTC. It is translated as CASSDSTGQETQYF.

This clonotype appeared many times. J is TRBJ2-7 and V is TRBV10-3; D is possibly TRBD1 (6 bases). Germline V gives CDR1 ENHRY, CDR2 SYGVKD. CDR3 size: 14 residues. Deletions cut 4 bases from V and 3 bases from J, with 13 bases between. The CDR3 DNA reads as TGTGCCATCAGTGTCCAGGGGCCTCGCTACGAGCAGTACTTC. Its protein product is CAISVQGPRYEQYF.

This clonotype was counted ten times or more. The chain carries TRBV6-2 or TRBV6-3 and TRBJ2-5; D possibly corresponds to TRBD2 (5 bases). Deletions cut 3 bases from V and 5 bases from J, with 22 bases between. Germline-derived CDR1 and CDR2 are MNHEY and SVGEGT. The CDR3 sequence is 17 residues long. The CDR3: CASSYLVGRGDPETQYF. The CDR3 region has the DNA TGTGCCAGCAGTTATTTGGTAGGACGGGGAGACCCGGAGACCCAGTACTTC.

This clonotype has just a few counts. The CDR3, as DNA: TGTGCCAGCACTAGGACAGGGGAAAACGAGCAGTACTTC. This sequence encodes CASTRTGENEQYF. This chain joins TRBV27 and TRBJ2-7; 9 bases align to TRBD1. Trimming took 7 bases from V and 5 from J; bases not matched to a gene: 6. Germline V gene sequence: CDR1 MNHEY, CDR2 SMNVEV (reference sequence). This CDR3 comprises 13 residues.

This clonotype came up many times. The chain uses TRBV2 and TRBJ1-2, with a weak D call TRBD1 (6 bases). The length of the CDR3 is 15 residues. V lost 6 bases to trimming and J lost 0 bases, with 14 bases between them. The germline V gene has CDR1 SNHLY and CDR2 FYNNEI. The CDR3 sequence is CASRDLRGANYGYTF. The CDR3 region has the DNA TGTGCCAGCAGGGACCTCAGGGGAGCTAACTATGGCTACACCTTC.

This clonotype was seen repeatedly, ten times or more. The chain has TRBV27 and TRBJ2-7, with 7 bases that match TRBD2. Germline V gene lookup returns CDR1 MNHEY and CDR2 SMNVEV (reference sequence). The CDR3 loop spans 12 amino acids. V dropped 5 bases and J dropped 7; count of bases not matched to a gene: 5. As DNA, the CDR3 is TGTGCCAGCAGTGACGGGGGGAGAGAGCAGTACTTC. Translated, it gives CASSDGGREQYF.

The sample holds many counts of this clonotype. The chain carries TRBV28 and TRBJ2-4; 12 bases line up with TRBD2. The junction had 4 bases not matched to a gene; V was cut back by 4 bases and J by 0 bases. Germline V lookup: CDR1 MDHEN, CDR2 SYDVKM. The CDR3 has 17 residues. The chain's CDR3 is CASSSGLAGLAKNIQYF. CDR3 sequence (DNA): TGTGCCAGCAGTTCGGGACTAGCGGGTCTAGCCAAAAACATTCAGTACTTC.